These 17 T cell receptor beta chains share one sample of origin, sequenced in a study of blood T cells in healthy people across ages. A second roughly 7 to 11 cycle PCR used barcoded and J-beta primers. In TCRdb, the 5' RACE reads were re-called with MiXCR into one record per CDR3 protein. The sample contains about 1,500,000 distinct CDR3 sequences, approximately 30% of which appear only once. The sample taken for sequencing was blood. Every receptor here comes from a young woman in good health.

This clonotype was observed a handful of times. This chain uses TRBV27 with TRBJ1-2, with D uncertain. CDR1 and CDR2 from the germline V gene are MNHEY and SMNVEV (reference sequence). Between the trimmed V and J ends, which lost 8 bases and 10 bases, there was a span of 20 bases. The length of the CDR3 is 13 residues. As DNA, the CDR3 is TGTGCCAGCGGCAAACAAGGGCAAGCTGCCTACACCTTC. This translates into CASGKQGQAAYTF.

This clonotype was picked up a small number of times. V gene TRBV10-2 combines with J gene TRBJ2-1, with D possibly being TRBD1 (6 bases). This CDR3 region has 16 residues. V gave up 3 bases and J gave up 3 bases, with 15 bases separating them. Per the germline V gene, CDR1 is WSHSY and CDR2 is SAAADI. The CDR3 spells CASSDPDSVLYNEQFF. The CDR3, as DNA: TGCGCCAGCAGTGACCCGGACAGCGTACTCTACAATGAGCAGTTCTTC.

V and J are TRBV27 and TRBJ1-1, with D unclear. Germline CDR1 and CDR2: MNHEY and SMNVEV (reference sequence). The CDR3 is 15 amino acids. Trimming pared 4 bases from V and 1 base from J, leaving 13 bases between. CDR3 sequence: CASSSLSWGNTEAFF. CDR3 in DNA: TGTGCCAGCAGTTCCCTTTCATGGGGGAACACTGAAGCTTTCTTT.

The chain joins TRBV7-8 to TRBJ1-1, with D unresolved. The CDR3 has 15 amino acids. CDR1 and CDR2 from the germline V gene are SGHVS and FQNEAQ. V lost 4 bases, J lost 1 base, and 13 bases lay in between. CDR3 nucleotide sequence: TGTGCCAGCAGCTCTAACGCCATGGAGAACACTGAAGCTTTCTTT. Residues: CASSSNAMENTEAFF.

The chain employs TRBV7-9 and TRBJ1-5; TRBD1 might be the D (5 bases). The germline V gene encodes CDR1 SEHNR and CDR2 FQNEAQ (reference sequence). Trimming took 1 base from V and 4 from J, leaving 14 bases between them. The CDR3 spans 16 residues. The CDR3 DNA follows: TGTGCCAGCAGCTTAGATAAGGGGCGCGGTAATCAGCCCCAGCATTTT. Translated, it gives CASSLDKGRGNQPQHF. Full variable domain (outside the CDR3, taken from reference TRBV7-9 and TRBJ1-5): DTGVSQNPRHKITKRGQNVTFRCDPISEHNRLYWYRQTLGQGPEFLTYFQNEAQLEKSRLLSDRFSAERPKGSFSTLEIQRTEQGDSAMYLCASSLDKGRGNQPQHFGDGTRLSIL.

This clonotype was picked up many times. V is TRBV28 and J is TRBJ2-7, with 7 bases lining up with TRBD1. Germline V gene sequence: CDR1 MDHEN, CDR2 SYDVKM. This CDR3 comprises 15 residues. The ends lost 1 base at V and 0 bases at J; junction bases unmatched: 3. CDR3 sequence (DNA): TGTGCCAGCAGTTTATACGGGACAGCCTCCTACGAGCAGTACTTC. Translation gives CASSLYGTASYEQYF.

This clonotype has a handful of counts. The CDR3 sequence: CASSIGWGPPEAFF. The CDR3 coding sequence is TGTGCCAGCAGCATAGGATGGGGGCCCCCTGAAGCTTTCTTT. This chain connects TRBV7-2 to TRBJ1-1; perhaps TRBD1 as D (6 bases). CDR1 is SGHTA, CDR2 FQGNSA, per germline. The CDR3 runs 14 residues. V was pared by 5 bases and J by 6 bases, with 16 bases between.

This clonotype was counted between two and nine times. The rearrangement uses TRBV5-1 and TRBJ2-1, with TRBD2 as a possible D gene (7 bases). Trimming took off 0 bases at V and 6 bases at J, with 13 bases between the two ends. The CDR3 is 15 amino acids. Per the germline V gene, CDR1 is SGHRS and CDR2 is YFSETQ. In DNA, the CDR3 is TGCGCCAGCAGCTTGGTGGGGGGGCAGAGCAATGAGCAGTTCTTC. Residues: CASSLVGGQSNEQFF.

CDR3: CSAPGRINEKLFF. CDR3 coding DNA: TGCAGTGCCCCGGGACGGATTAATGAAAAACTGTTTTTT. V usage is TRBV20-1 and J usage is TRBJ1-4; D perhaps matches TRBD1 (5 bases). The germline CDR1 and CDR2 sequences are DFQATT and SNEGSKA (reference sequence). Trimming stripped 6 bases from V and 4 bases from J, with 12 bases between. This CDR3 comprises 13 residues.

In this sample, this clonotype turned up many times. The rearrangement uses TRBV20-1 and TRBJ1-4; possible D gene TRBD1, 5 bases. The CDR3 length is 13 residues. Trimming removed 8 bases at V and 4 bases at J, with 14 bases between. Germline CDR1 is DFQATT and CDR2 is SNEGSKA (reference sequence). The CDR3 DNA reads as TGCAGTACTGGGGCGGGTAATAATGAAAAACTGTTTTTT. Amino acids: CSTGAGNNEKLFF.

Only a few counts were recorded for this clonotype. CDR3 nucleotides: TGTGCCAGCAGTCTAAACCCAGCGCCAGATACGCAGTATTTT. This sequence encodes CASSLNPAPDTQYF. The gene calls are TRBV11-2 and TRBJ2-3; D call uncertain. Germline CDR1 SGHAT, CDR2 FQNNGV. The CDR3 has 14 residues. Trimming took 6 bases from V and 4 from J, leaving 14 bases between them.

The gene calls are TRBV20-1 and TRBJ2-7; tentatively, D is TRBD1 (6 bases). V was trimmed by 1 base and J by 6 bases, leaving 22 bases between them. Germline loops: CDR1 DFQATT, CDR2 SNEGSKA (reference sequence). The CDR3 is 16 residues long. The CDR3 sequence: CSARGPTGLGSSEQYF. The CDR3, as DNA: TGCAGTGCTAGAGGCCCAACAGGGCTAGGTAGTTCCGAGCAGTACTTC.

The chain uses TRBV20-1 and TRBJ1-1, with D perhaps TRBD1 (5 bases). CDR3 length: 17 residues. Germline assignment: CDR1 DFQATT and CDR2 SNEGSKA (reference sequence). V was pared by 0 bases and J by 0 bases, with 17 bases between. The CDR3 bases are TGCAGTGCTAGAGATCTGAGGGGCCGGGGGGTGAACACTGAAGCTTTCTTT. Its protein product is CSARDLRGRGVNTEAFF.

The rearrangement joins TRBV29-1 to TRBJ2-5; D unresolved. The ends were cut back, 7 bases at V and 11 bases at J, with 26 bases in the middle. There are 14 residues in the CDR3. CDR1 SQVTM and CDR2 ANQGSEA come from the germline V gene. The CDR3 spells CSGARRFGFNEQYF. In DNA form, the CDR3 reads TGCAGCGGGGCCAGGCGGTTCGGGTTCAATGAGCAGTACTTC.

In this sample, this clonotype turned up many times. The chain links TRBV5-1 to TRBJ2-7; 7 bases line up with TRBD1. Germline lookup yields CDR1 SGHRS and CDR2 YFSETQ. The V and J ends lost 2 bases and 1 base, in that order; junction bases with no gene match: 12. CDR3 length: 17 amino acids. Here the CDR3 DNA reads TGCGCCAGCAGCTTAGCTCACAGGGGCCGACGATCCTACGAGCAGTACTTC. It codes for CASSLAHRGRRSYEQYF. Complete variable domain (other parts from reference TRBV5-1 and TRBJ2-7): KAGVTQTPRYLIKTRGQQVTLSCSPISGHRSVSWYQQTPGQGLQFLFEYFSETQRNKGNFPGRFSGRQFSNSRSEMNVSTLELGDSALYLCASSLAHRGRRSYEQYFGPGTRLTVT.

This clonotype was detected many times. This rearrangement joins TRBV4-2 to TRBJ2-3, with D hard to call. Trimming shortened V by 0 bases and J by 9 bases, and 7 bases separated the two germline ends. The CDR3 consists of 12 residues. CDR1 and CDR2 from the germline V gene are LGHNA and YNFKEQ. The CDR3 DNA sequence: TGTGCCAGCAGCCAAGAGGCGAGAACGCAGTATTTT. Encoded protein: CASSQEARTQYF.

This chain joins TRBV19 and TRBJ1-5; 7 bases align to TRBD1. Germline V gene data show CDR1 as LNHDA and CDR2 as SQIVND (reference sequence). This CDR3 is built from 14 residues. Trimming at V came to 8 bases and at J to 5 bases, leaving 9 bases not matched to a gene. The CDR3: CASGKGTVHQPQHF. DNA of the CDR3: TGTGCCAGTGGAAAGGGGACAGTTCATCAGCCCCAGCATTTT.